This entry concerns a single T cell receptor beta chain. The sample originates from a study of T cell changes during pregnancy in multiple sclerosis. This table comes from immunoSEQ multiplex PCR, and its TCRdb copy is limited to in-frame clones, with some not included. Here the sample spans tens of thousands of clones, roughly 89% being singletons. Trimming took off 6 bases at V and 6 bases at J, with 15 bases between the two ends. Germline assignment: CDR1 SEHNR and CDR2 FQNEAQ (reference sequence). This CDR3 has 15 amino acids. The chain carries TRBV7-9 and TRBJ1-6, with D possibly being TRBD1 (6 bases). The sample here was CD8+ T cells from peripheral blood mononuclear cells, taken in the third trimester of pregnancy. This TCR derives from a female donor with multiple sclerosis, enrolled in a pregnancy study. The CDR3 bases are TGTGCCAGCAGTCCATGGGGGCACCTTAATTCACCCCTCCACTTT. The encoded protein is CASSPWGHLNSPLHF. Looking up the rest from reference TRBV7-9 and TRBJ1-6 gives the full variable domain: DTGVSQNPRHKITKRGQNVTFRCDPISEHNRLYWYRQTLGQGPEFLTYFQNEAQLEKSRLLSDRFSAERPKGSFSTLEIQRTEQGDSAMYLCASSPWGHLNSPLHFGNGTRLTVT.